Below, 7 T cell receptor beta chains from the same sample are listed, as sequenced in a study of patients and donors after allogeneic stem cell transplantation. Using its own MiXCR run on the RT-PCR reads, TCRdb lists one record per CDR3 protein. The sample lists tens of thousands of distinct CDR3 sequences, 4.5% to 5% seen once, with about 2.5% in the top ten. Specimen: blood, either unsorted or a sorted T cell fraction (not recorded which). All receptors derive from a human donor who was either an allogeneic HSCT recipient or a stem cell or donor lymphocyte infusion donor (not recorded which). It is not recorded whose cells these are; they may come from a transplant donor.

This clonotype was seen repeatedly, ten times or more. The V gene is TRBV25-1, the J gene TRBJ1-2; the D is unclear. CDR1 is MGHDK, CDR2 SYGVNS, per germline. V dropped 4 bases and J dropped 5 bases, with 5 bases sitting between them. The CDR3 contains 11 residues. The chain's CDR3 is CASSGGYGYTF. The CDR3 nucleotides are TGTGCCAGCAGTGGAGGGTATGGCTACACCTTC.

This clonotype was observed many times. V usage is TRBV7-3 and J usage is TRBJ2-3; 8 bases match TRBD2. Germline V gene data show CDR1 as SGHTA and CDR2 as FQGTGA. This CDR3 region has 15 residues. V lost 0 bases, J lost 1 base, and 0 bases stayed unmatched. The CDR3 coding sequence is TGTGCCAGCAGCTTAACTAGCGGGGGCACAGATACGCAGTATTTT. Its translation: CASSLTSGGTDTQYF.

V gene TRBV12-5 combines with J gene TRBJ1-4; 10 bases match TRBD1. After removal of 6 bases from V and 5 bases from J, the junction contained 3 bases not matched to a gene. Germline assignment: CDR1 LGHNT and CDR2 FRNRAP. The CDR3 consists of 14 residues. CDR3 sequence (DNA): TGTGCTAGTGGCCCGGGACAGGGGAATGAAAAACTGTTTTTT. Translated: CASGPGQGNEKLFF.

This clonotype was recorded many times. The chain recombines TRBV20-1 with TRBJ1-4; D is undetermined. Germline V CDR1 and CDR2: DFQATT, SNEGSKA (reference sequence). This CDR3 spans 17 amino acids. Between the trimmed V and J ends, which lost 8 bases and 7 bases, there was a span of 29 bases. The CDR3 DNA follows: TGCAGTATTGTCCCAAACCTCGGACGGAGAGGAGGTGAAAAACTGTTTTTT. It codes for CSIVPNLGRRGGEKLFF.

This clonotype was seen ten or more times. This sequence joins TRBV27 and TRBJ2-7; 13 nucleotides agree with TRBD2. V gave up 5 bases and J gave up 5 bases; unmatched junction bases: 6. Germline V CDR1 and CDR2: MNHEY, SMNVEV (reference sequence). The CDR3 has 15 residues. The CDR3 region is CASSGRTSGSNEQYF. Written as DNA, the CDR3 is TGTGCCAGCAGTGGCCGGACTAGCGGGAGCAACGAGCAGTACTTC.

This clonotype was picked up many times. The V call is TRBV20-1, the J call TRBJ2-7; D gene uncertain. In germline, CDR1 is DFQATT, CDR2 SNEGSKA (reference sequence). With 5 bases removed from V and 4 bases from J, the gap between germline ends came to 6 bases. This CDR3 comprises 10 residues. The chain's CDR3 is CSARRYEQYF. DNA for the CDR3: TGCAGTGCTCGAAGATACGAGCAGTACTTC.

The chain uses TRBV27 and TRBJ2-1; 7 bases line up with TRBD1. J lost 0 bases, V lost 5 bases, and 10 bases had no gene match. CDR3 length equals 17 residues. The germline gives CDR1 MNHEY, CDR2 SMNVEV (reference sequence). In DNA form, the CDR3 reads TGTGCCAGCAGTCCCCGCCCGGGACAGAGCTCCTACAATGAGCAGTTCTTC. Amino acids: CASSPRPGQSSYNEQFF.